This is a list of T cell receptor beta chains from one sample in a study of vaccination effects on CD4 cells after COVID-19. Sequenced by immunoSEQ multiplex PCR; TCRdb stores in-frame clones only, minus some. Here the sample spans 50,000 to 60,000 clones, roughly 76% being singletons. No cognate antigen is known for these TCRs. Sequencing was performed on CD4+ T cells from PBMCs cultured with SARS-CoV-2 spike peptides, taken before COVID-19 vaccination. These receptors all come from a human donor who received a COVID-19 vaccine. Each CDR3 is given without its conserved first and last residue. The order of the fields is V gene, CDR3 protein.

TRBV6-5	ASSYGRGMSPGAF
TRBV7-9	ASSVDRGANEKLF
TRBV3-1/TRBV3-2	ASSQDWTTNYGYT
TRBV27	ASSLEASSVYNEQF
TRBV7-2	ASTRWGATDTQY
TRBV25-1	ASSEKTRHTSSYNEQF
TRBV7-3	ASSLRPGETQY
TRBV20-1	SARGSEAF
TRBV15	ATSRDDYPQETQY
TRBV7-2	ASSLSGVGVLGNEQF
TRBV10-3	ASGTLNTGELF
TRBV12-3/TRBV12-4	ASSLYRREQY
TRBV11-2	ASSLLQGSYEQY
TRBV14	ASSQAKNAPNYGYT
TRBV13	ASSPGQGGNSPLH
TRBV5-8	ASSLAVGGEF
TRBV2	ASGDRVGQPQH
TRBV10-2	ASSSVQGRSGRLVGRNEQF
TRBV19	ASSRTPGGPGEQF
TRBV5-6	ASSFRGGRAAKRAGQF
TRBV30	AWSRDYNEQF
TRBV6-5	ASSRTSGVRNTQY
TRBV3-1/TRBV3-2	ASSHADRHYGYT
TRBV7-9	ASSLFGGGELF
TRBV5-1	ASSLARAADEQF